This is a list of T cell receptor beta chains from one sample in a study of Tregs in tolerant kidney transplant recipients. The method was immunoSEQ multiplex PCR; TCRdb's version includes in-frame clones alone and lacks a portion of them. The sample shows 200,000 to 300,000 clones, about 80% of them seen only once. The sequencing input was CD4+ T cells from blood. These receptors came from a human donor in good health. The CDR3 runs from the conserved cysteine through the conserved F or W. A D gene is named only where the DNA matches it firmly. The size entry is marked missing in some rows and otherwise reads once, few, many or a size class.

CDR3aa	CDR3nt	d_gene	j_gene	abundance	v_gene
CARSGTGLIRTKDTEAFF	TGTGCCAGGTCCGGGACAGGGCTTATTAGGACAAAAGACACTGAAGCTTTCTTT	TRBD1	TRBJ1-1	NA	TRBV2
CASSLWDRGLSRADTQYF	TGTGCCAGCAGTTTGTGGGACAGGGGGTTGTCTCGGGCAGATACGCAGTATTTT	TRBD1	TRBJ2-3	NA	TRBV27
CASSTRQDNQPQHF	TGTGCCAGTAGTACCCGCCAGGACAATCAGCCCCAGCATTTT	NA	TRBJ1-5	once	TRBV19
CASSQSGLASRETQYF	TGTGCCAGCAGCCAATCGGGGCTAGCGAGTAGGGAGACCCAGTACTTC	NA	TRBJ2-5	NA	TRBV16
CASSLAGGPSTDTQYF	TGTGCCAGCAGCTTAGCGGGCGGTCCTAGCACAGATACGCAGTATTTT	NA	TRBJ2-3	NA	TRBV11-3
CASSPQGQLVQPQHF	TGTGCCAGCTCACCACAGGGGCAGCTCGTACAGCCCCAGCATTTT	NA	TRBJ1-5	NA	TRBV18
CASSSLFGGGQETQYF	TGTGCCAGCAGTTCTCTCTTCGGAGGGGGACAAGAGACCCAGTACTTC	NA	TRBJ2-5	NA	TRBV27
CASRPGTGGVYGYTF	TGTGCCAGCAGGCCCGGGACAGGGGGCGTCTATGGCTACACCTTC	TRBD1	TRBJ1-2	NA	TRBV6-6
CASSRTGSYEQYF	TGCGCCAGCAGCAGGACAGGGTCCTACGAGCAGTACTTC	TRBD1	TRBJ2-7	NA	TRBV5-1
CASSDWVDYGYTF	TGTGCCAGCAGCGATTGGGTCGACTATGGCTACACCTTC	NA	TRBJ1-2	NA	TRBV6-1
CASSAQGQGETQYF	TGTGCCAGCAGTGCCCAGGGACAGGGGGAGACCCAGTACTTC	TRBD1	TRBJ2-5	NA	TRBV2
CAWSPGTANSPLHF	TGTGCCTGGAGTCCCGGGACAGCCAATTCACCCCTCCACTTT	TRBD1	TRBJ1-6	NA	TRBV30
CASSLRDGDSPLHF	TGCGCCAGCAGCCTCCGGGACGGGGATTCACCCCTCCACTTT	NA	TRBJ1-6	NA	TRBV5-1
CASSSTGGGNQPQHF	TGCGCCAGCAGCTCCACAGGGGGAGGCAATCAGCCCCAGCATTTT	TRBD1	TRBJ1-5	NA	TRBV5-1
CASSPTRGRSYNEQFF	TGTGCCAGCAGCCCGACCCGGGGGCGATCCTACAATGAGCAGTTCTTC	NA	TRBJ2-1	NA	TRBV27
CASSQEERIRNTIYF	TGTGCCAGCAGCCAAGAGGAAAGGATCCGAAACACCATATATTTT	NA	TRBJ1-3	NA	TRBV4-2
CASSSSGETQYF	TGTGCCAGTAGCTCCTCCGGAGAGACCCAGTACTTC	NA	TRBJ2-5	once	TRBV19
CASRRQSAGNTIYF	TGTGCCAGTAGGCGACAGTCCGCGGGAAACACCATATATTTT	NA	TRBJ1-3	NA	TRBV19
CASSPYGGTGNTIYF	TGTGCCAGCAGCCCATATGGAGGGACGGGAAACACCATATATTTT	NA	TRBJ1-3	NA	TRBV2
CASRERRDSSTDTQYF	TGCGCCAGCAGAGAACGTCGGGACTCTAGCACAGATACGCAGTATTTT	NA	TRBJ2-3	NA	TRBV5-1
CASTEGGRQQFF	TGTGCCAGCACCGAAGGGGGACGGCAGCAGTTCTTC	NA	TRBJ2-1	NA	TRBV2
CASSQYRDTDTQYF	TGCGCCAGCAGCCAGTACCGGGACACAGATACGCAGTATTTT	NA	TRBJ2-3	NA	TRBV4-1
CASSPGADTQYF	TGTGCCAGCAGCCCGGGGGCAGATACGCAGTATTTT	NA	TRBJ2-3	NA	TRBV9
CASSTRRFSGRLNNEQFF	TGTGCCAGCAGCACGAGACGGTTTAGCGGGAGGCTAAACAATGAGCAGTTCTTC	TRBD2	TRBJ2-1	NA	TRBV11-2
CASTLPSRGPNNEQFF	TGTGCCAGCACCTTACCCAGCAGGGGGCCAAACAATGAGCAGTTCTTC	TRBD1	TRBJ2-1	NA	TRBV7-8
CASSQSSGGEQETQYF	TGCGCCAGCAGCCAATCTAGCGGGGGGGAACAAGAGACCCAGTACTTC	TRBD2	TRBJ2-5	NA	TRBV4-1
CASSLSGGFQETQYF	TGTGCTAGCAGCTTAAGCGGGGGCTTCCAAGAGACCCAGTACTTC	TRBD2	TRBJ2-5	NA	TRBV7-7